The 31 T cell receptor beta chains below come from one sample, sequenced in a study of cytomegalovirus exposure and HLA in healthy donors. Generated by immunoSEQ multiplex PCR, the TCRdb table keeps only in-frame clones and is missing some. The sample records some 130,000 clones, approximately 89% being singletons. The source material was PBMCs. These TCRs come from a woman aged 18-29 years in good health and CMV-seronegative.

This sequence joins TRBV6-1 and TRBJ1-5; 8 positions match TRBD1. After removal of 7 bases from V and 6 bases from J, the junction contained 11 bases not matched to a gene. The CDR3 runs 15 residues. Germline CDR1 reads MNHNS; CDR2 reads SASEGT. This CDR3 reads CASNQPTGDRQPQHF. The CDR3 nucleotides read TGTGCCAGCAACCAACCGACAGGGGATCGTCAGCCCCAGCATTTT.

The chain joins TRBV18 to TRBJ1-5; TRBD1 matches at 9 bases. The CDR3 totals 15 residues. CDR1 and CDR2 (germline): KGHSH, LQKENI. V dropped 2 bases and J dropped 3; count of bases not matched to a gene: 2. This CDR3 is CASSPGTGYNQPQHF. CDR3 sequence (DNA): TGTGCCAGCTCACCAGGGACAGGGTACAATCAGCCCCAGCATTTT.

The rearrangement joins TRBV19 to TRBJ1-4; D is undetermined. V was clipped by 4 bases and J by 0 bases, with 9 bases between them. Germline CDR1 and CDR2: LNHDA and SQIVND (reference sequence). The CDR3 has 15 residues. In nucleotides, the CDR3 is TGTGCCAGTAGTACTCAGAGGGCAACTAATGAAAAACTGTTTTTT. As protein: CASSTQRATNEKLFF. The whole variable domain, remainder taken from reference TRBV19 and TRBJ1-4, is DGGITQSPKYLFRKEGQNVTLSCEQNLNHDAMYWYRQDPGQGLRLIYYSQIVNDFQKGDIAEGYSVSREKKESFPLTVTSAQKNPTAFYLCASSTQRATNEKLFFGSGTQLSVL.

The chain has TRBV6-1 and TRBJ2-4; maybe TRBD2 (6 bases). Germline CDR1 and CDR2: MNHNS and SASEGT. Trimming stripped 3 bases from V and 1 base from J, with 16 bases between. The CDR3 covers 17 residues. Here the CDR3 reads CASSEWGKGRAKNIQYF. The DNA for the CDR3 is TGTGCCAGCAGTGAGTGGGGTAAAGGGAGGGCCAAAAACATTCAGTACTTC.

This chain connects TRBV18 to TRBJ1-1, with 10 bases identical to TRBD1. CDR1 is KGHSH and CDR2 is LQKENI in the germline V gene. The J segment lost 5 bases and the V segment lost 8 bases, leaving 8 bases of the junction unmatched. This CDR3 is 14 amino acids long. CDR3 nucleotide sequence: TGTGCCAGCCGCACGGGACAGGGGCAAACTGAAGCTTTCTTT. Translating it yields CASRTGQGQTEAFF. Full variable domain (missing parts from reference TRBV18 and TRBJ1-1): NAGVMQNPRHLVRRRGQEARLRCSPMKGHSHVYWYRQLPEEGLKFMVYLQKENIIDESGMPKERFSAEFPKEGPSILRIQQVVRGDSAAYFCASRTGQGQTEAFFGQGTRLTVV.

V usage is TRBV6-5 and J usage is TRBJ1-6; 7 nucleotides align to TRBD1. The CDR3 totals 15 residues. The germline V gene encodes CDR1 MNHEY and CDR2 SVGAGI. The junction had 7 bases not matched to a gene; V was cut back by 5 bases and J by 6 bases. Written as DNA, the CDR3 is TGTGCCAGCAGTCCTACGACAGGGAGTAATTCACCCCTCCACTTT. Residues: CASSPTTGSNSPLHF.

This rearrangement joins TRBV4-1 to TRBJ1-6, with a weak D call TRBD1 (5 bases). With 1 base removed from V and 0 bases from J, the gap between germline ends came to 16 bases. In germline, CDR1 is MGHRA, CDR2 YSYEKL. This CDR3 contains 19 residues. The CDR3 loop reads CASSQGTQGQSSYNSPLHF. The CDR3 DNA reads TGCGCCAGCAGCCAAGGGACACAAGGTCAGAGCTCCTATAATTCACCCCTCCACTTT.

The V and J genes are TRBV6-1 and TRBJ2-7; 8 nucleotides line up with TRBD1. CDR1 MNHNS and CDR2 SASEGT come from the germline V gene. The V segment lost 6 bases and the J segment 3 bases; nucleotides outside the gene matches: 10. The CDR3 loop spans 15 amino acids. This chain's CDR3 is CASRRGQGDIYEQYF. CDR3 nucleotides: TGTGCCAGCAGAAGAGGACAGGGCGATATCTACGAGCAGTACTTC.

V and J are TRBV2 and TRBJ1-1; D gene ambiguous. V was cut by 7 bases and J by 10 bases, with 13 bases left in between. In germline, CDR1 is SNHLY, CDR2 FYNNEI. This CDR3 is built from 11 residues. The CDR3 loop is CASTSGGLAFF. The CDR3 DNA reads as TGTGCCAGCACCAGTGGAGGTCTAGCTTTCTTT.

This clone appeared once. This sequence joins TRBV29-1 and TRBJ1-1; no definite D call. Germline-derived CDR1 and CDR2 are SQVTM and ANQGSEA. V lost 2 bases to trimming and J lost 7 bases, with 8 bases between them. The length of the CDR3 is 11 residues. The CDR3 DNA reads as TGCAGCGTTGAATCGGACTATGAAGCTTTCTTT. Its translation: CSVESDYEAFF.

The chain's CDR3 is CASSEEGSGGEAFF. The CDR3 coding sequence is TGTGCCAGCAGTGAAGAAGGGAGCGGGGGGGAAGCTTTCTTT. V usage is TRBV2 and J usage is TRBJ1-1; possibly TRBD1 for D (5 bases). V dropped 1 base and J dropped 8 bases, with 14 bases sitting between them. CDR3 size: 14 residues. Germline lookup yields CDR1 SNHLY and CDR2 FYNNEI.

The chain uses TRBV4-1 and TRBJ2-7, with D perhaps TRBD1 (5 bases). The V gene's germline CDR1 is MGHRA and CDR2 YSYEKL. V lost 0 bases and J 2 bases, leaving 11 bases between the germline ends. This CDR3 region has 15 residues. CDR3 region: CASSQDSAGTYEQYF. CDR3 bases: TGCGCCAGCAGCCAAGATTCCGCAGGGACCTACGAGCAGTACTTC.

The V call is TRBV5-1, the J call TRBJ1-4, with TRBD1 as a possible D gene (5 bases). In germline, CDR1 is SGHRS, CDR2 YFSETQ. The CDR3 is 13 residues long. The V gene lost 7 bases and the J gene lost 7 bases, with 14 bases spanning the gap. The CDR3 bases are TGCGCCAGCGGCCGGGGGGTGGGTGAAAAACTGTTTTTT. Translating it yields CASGRGVGEKLFF.

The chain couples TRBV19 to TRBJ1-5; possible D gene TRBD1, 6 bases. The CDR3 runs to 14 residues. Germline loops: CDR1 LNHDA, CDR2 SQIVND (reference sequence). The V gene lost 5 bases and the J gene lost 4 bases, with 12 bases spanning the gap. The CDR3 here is CASSRTALNQPQHF. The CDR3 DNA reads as TGTGCCAGTAGTCGGACAGCATTAAATCAGCCCCAGCATTTT.

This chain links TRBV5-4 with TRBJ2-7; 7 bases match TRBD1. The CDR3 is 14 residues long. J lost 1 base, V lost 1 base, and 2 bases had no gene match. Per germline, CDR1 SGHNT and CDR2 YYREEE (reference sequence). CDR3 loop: CASSLRGQSYEQYF. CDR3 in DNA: TGTGCCAGCAGCTTGCGGGGACAGTCCTACGAGCAGTACTTC.

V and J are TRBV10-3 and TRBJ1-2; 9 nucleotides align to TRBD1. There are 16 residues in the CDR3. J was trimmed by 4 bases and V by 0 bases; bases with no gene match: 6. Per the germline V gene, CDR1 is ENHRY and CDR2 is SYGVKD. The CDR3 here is CAISESGTGNGYGYTF. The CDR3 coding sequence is TGTGCCATCAGTGAGTCAGGGACAGGGAACGGCTATGGCTACACCTTC.

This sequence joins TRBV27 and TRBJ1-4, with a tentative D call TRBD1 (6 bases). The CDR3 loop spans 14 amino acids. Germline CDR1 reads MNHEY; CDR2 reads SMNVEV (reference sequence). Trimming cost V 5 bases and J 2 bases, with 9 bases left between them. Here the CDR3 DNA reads TGTGCCAGCAGTAGGCAGGGGACTAATGAAAAACTGTTTTTT. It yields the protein CASSRQGTNEKLFF.

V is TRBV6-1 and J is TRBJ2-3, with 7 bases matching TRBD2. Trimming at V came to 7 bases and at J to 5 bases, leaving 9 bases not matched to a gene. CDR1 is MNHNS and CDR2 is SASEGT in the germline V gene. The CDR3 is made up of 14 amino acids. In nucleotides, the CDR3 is TGTGCCAGCACCCTCTTCGGGGAGGGAGATACGCAGTATTTT. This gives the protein CASTLFGEGDTQYF.

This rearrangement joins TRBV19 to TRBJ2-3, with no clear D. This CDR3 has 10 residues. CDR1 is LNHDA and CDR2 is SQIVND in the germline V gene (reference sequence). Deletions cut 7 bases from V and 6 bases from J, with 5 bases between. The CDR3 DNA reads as TGTGCCAGTACCGGGGATACGCAGTATTTT. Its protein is CASTGDTQYF.

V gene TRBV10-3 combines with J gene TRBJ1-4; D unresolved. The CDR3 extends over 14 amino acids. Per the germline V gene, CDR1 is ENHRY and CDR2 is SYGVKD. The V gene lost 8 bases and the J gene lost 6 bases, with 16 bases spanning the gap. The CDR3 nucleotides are TGTGCCATCGCTCCGGCCCCCCGGGATGAAAAACTGTTTTTT. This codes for CAIAPAPRDEKLFF.

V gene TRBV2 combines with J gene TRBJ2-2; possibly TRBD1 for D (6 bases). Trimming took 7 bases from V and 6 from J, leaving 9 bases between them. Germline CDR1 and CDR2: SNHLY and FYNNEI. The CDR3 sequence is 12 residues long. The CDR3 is CASTRTAGELFF. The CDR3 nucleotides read TGTGCCAGCACCCGGACAGCCGGGGAGCTGTTTTTT. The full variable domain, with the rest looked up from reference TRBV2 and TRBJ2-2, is EPEVTQTPSHQVTQMGQEVILRCVPISNHLYFYWYRQILGQKVEFLVSFYNNEISEKSEIFDDQFSVERPDGSNFTLKIRSTKLEDSAMYFCASTRTAGELFFGEGSRLTVL.

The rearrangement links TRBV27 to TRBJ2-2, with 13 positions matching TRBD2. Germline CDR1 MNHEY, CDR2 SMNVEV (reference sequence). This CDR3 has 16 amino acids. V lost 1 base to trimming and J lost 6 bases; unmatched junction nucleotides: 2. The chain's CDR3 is CASSLFTSGGAGELFF. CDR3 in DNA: TGTGCCAGCAGTTTATTTACTAGCGGGGGGGCCGGGGAGCTGTTTTTT.

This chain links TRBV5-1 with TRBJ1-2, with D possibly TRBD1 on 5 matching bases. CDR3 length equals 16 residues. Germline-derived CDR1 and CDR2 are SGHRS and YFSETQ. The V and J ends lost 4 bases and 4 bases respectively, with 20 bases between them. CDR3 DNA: TGCGCCAGCAGCCAATTTATGACGGGGGGAGGCTATGGCTACACCTTC. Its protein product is CASSQFMTGGGYGYTF.

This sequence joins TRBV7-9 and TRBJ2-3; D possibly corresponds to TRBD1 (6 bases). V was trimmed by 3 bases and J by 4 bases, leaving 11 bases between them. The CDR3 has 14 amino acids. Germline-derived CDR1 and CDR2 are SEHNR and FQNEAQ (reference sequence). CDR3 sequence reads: CASSFDRPADTQYF. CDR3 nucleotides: TGTGCCAGCAGCTTCGACAGGCCGGCAGATACGCAGTATTTT. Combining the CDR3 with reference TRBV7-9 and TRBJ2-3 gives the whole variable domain DTGVSQNPRHKITKRGQNVTFRCDPISEHNRLYWYRQTLGQGPEFLTYFQNEAQLEKSRLLSDRFSAERPKGSFSTLEIQRTEQGDSAMYLCASSFDRPADTQYFGPGTRLTVL.

The CDR3 nucleotides read TGTGCCAGCAGCTTAGAACCCCCAGGGTATTCCTACTATTCCTACGAGCAGTACTTC. Protein product: CASSLEPPGYSYYSYEQYF. The gene calls are TRBV7-9 and TRBJ2-7; D is perhaps TRBD1 (5 bases). CDR3 size: 19 residues. The V gene's germline CDR1 is SEHNR and CDR2 FQNEAQ (reference sequence). Between the trimmed V and J ends, which lost 1 base and 1 base, there was a span of 23 bases.

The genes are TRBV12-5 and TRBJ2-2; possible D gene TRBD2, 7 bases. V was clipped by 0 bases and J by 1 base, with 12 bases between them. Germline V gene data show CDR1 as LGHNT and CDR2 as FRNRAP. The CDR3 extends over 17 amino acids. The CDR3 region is CASGLVPGGLNTGELFF. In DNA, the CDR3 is TGTGCTAGTGGTTTGGTACCCGGGGGGCTGAACACCGGGGAGCTGTTTTTT.

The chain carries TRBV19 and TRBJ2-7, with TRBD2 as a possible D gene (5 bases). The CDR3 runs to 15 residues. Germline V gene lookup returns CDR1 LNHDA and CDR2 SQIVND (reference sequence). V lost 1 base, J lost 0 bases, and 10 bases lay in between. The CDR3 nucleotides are TGTGCCAGTAGTATAGCGGGGTCTATCTCCTACGAGCAGTACTTC. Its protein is CASSIAGSISYEQYF.

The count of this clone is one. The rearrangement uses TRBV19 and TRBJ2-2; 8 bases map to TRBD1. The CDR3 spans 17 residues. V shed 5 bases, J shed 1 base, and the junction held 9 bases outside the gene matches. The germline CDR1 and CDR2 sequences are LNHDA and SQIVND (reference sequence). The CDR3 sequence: CASSARPGTGNTGELFF. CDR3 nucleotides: TGTGCCAGTAGTGCACGTCCCGGGACAGGGAACACCGGGGAGCTGTTTTTT.

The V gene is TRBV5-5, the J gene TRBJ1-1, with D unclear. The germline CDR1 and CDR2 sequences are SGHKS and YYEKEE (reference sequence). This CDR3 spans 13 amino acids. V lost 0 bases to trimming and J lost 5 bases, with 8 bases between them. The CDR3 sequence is CASSLVRGTEAFF. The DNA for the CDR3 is TGTGCCAGCAGCTTGGTACGGGGAACTGAAGCTTTCTTT. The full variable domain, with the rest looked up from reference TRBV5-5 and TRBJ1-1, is DAGVTQSPTHLIKTRGQQVTLRCSPISGHKSVSWYQQVLGQGPQFIFQYYEKEERGRGNFPDRFSARQFPNYSSELNVNALLLGDSALYLCASSLVRGTEAFFGQGTRLTVV.

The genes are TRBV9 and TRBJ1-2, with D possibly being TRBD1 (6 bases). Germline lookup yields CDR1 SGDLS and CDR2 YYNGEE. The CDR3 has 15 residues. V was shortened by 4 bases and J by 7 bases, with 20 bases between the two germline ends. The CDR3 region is CASSLGGRPEGGYTF. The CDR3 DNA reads TGTGCCAGCAGCCTAGGGGGTCGACCCGAGGGTGGCTACACCTTC.

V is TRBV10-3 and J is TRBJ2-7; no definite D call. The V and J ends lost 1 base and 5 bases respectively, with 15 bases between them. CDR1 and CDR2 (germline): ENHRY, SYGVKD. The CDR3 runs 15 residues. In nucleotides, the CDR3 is TGTGCCATCAGTGAGTTATTGGGCAGTATCCACGAGCAGTACTTC. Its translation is CAISELLGSIHEQYF.